The clone carrying this TCR beta chain occurred a few times. Its antigen is unknown. The data are from a study of response to subunit inactivated influenza vaccine. Broader study findings: Researchers suggested that each seasonal influenza vaccination recruits few new T cells.

TCRdb re-called the RT-PCR reads with MiXCR, one entry per CDR3 protein. The sample lists some 640,000 distinct CDR3 sequences; around 13% were seen once. This CDR3 has 14 residues. V was pared by 6 bases and J by 1 base, with 5 bases of the junction left unmatched. Germline V lookup: CDR1 SNHLY, CDR2 FYNNEI. This sequence was found in a middle-aged man who received an inactivated influenza vaccine. The chain employs TRBV2 and TRBJ1-1; 7 bases line up with TRBD1. The material was PBMCs from blood, obtained approximately 15 days before vaccination. CDR3 sequence reads: CASSGQAGNTEAFF. Written as DNA, the CDR3 is TGTGCCAGCAGCGGACAGGCCGGGAACACTGAAGCTTTCTTT. Variable domain in full (rest from reference TRBV2 and TRBJ1-1): EPEVTQTPSHQVTQMGQEVILRCVPISNHLYFYWYRQILGQKVEFLVSFYNNEISEKSEIFDDQFSVERPDGSNFTLKIRSTKLEDSAMYFCASSGQAGNTEAFFGQGTRLTVV.